This T cell receptor (beta chain) is from a study of T cells in Graves' hyperthyroidism and ophthalmopathy. Amplified TCR beta CDR3 regions came from RNA transcripts. The TCR CDR3 first-round RT-PCR relied on the HTBI primer set. TCRdb reprocessed the multiplex PCR reads via MiXCR and lists one record per CDR3 protein. The sample records approximately 870,000 distinct CDR3 sequences, approximately 40% being singletons. Together with thyroid ultrasound, orbital computed tomography, serum thyroxine and TRAb, clinical symptoms were used for diagnoses. Germline loops: CDR1 SNHLY, CDR2 FYNNEI. Germline trimming cut 3 bases from V and 2 bases from J; bases unmatched to any gene: 3. The CDR3 sequence is 15 residues long. This clonotype showed up many times.

Sequencing was done on a sample of blood. This rearrangement joins TRBV2 to TRBJ1-5, with 8 bases aligning to TRBD1. The clonotype was recovered from a man younger than 35 with Graves' hyperthyroidism. CDR3: CASSDGQGRNQPQHF. The CDR3 nucleotides are TGTGCCAGCAGTGACGGACAGGGTCGCAATCAGCCCCAGCATTTT.